The T cell receptor (beta chain) under discussion was sequenced for a study of T cells in Graves' hyperthyroidism and ophthalmopathy. This clonotype has a handful of counts. Based on clinical symptoms, serum thyroxine and TRAb, thyroid ultrasound and orbital computed tomography, diagnoses were reached. The CDR3 totals 17 residues. The V gene lost 3 bases and the J gene lost 0 bases, with 15 bases spanning the gap. Germline assignment: CDR1 SGHAT and CDR2 FQNNGV. Amplification targeted TCR beta CDR3 regions from RNA transcripts. Researchers ran a first-round RT-PCR on the TCR CDR3 using the HTBI primer set. TCRdb re-called the multiplex PCR reads through MiXCR, storing one row per CDR3 protein. Among 600,000 to 850,000 distinct CDR3 sequences listed, 18% were seen once.

The receptor was isolated from a woman aged 45-59 years with Graves' hyperthyroidism that later progressed to Graves' ophthalmopathy. The chain recombines TRBV11-2 with TRBJ1-3; D is possibly TRBD1 (6 bases). The sequenced material came from blood. CDR3 nucleotides: TGTGCCAGCAGCTTCCCGGGCGGACAGATCTCTGGAAACACCATATATTTT. Its translation: CASSFPGGQISGNTIYF.